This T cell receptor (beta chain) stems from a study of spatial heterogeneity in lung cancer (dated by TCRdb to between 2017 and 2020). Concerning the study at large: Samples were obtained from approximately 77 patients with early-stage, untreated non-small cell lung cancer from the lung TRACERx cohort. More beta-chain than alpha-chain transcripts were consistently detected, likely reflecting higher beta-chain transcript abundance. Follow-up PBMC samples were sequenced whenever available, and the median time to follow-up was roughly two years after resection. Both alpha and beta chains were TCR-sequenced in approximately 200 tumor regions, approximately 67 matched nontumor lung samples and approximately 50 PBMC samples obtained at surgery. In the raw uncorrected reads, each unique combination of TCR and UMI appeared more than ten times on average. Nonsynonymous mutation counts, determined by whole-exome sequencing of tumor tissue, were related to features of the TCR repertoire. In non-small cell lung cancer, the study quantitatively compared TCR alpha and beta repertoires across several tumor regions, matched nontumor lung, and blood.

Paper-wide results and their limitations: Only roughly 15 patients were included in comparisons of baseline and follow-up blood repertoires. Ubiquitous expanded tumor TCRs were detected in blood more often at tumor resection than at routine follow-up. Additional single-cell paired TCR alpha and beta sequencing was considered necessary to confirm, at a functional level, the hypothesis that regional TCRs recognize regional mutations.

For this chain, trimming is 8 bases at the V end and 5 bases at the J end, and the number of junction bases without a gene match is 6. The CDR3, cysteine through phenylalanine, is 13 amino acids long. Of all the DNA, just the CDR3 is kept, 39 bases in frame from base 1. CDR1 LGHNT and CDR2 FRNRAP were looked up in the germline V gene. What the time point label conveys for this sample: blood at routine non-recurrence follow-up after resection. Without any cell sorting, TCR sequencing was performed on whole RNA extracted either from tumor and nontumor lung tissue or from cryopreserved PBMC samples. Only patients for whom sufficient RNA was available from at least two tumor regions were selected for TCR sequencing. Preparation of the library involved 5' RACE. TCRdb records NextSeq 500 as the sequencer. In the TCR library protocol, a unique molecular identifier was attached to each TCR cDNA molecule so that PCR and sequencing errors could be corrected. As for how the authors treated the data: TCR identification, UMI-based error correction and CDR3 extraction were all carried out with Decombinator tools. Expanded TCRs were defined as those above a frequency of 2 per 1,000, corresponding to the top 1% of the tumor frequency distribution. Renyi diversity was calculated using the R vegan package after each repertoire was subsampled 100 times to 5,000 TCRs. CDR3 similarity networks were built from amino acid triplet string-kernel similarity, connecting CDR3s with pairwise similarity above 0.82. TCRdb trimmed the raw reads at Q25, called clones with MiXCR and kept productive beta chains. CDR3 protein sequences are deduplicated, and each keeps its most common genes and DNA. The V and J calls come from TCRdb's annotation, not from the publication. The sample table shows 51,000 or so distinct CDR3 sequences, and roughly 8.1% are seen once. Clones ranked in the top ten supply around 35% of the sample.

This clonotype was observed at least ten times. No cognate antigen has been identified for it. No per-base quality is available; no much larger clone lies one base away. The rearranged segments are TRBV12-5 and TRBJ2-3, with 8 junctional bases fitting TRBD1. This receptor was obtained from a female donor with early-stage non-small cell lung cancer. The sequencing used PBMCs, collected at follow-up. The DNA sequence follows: TGTGCTAGTTCCGGCAGGGGGCGAGATACGCAGTATTTT. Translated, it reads CASSGRGRDTQYF.